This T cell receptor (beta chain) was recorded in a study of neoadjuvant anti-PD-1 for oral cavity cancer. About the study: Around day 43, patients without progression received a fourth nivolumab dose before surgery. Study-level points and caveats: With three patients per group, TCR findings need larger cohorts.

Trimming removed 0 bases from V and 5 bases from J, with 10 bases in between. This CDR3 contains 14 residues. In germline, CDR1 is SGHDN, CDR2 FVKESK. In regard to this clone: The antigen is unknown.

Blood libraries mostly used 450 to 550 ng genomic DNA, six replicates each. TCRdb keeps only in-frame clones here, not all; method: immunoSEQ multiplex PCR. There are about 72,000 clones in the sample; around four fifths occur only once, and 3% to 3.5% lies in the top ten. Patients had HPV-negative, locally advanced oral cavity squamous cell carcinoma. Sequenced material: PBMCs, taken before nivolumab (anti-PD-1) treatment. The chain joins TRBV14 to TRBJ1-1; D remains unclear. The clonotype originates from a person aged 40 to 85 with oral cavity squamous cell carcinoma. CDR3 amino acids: CASSQDRWGTEAFF. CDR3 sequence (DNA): TGTGCCAGCAGCCAAGATCGGTGGGGAACTGAAGCTTTCTTT.